These 28 T cell receptor beta chains were all obtained from the same sample, sequenced in a study of T cells in Graves' hyperthyroidism and ophthalmopathy. Amplification of TCR beta CDR3 regions was performed using RNA transcripts as template. The HTBI primer set drove a first-round RT-PCR of the TCR CDR3. TCRdb reprocessed the multiplex PCR reads with MiXCR, giving one entry per CDR3 protein. The repertoire holds approximately 480,000 distinct CDR3 sequences, with less than 25% as singletons. The specimen was blood. The receptors come from a man younger than 30 with Graves' hyperthyroidism.

In the case of this clonotype: A clone one base away is much larger, so this may be a read error. V usage is TRBV6-1 and J usage is TRBJ1-1, with D possibly TRBD1 on 5 matching bases. The CDR3 sequence is 14 residues long. Trimming shortened V by 8 bases and J by 4 bases, and 17 bases separated the two germline ends. Germline CDR1 is MNHNS and CDR2 is SASEGT. Written as DNA, the CDR3 is TGTGCCAGCTGTGTTCAGGGCGGGCGCACTGAAGCTTTCTTT. Translation gives CASCVQGGRTEAFF.

This clonotype has at least ten counts. The chain employs TRBV6-1 and TRBJ2-7; no reliable D call. Germline V gene sequence: CDR1 MNHNS, CDR2 SASEGT. V lost 4 bases, J lost 2 bases, and 9 bases lay in between. The CDR3 loop spans 13 amino acids. The CDR3 spells CASSAPRPYEQYF. CDR3 nucleotides: TGTGCCAGCAGTGCCCCACGACCCTACGAGCAGTACTTC.

This sequence joins TRBV15 and TRBJ2-7, with 7 bases fitting TRBD2. CDR1 LNHNV and CDR2 YYDKDF come from the germline V gene (reference sequence). V lost 1 base, J lost 3 bases, and 6 bases stayed unmatched. This CDR3 has 15 residues. The CDR3 DNA sequence: TGTGCCACCAGCAGAGGCCGCGGGGGAATCTACGAGCAGTACTTC. Protein product: CATSRGRGGIYEQYF.

The sample holds many counts of this clonotype. DNA for the CDR3: TGTGCCATCAGTGAGTCGGGCCCGACAATGGAGGGCTACACCTTC. Its protein is CAISESGPTMEGYTF. The V call is TRBV10-3, the J call TRBJ1-2; D is ambiguous. CDR1 and CDR2 (germline): ENHRY, SYGVKD. There are 15 residues in the CDR3. V was clipped by 0 bases and J by 8 bases, with 16 bases between them.

This clonotype has a count of ten or more. CDR3 sequence (DNA): TGCAGTGCTAGAGATCTGGAGGGAACGAACACTGAAGCTTTCTTT. Its protein is CSARDLEGTNTEAFF. The rearrangement uses TRBV20-1 and TRBJ1-1; D unclear. The germline V gene has CDR1 DFQATT and CDR2 SNEGSKA (reference sequence). V was pared by 0 bases and J by 1 base, with 12 bases between. CDR3 length: 15 residues.

This clonotype was counted ten times or more. The chain joins TRBV19 to TRBJ1-5, with D tentatively TRBD1 (5 bases). The V gene lost 6 bases and the J gene lost 4 bases, with 16 bases spanning the gap. Germline values: CDR1 LNHDA, CDR2 SQIVND (reference sequence). The CDR3 covers 15 residues. CDR3 loop: CASSPVGTGNQPQHF. The CDR3 DNA follows: TGTGCCAGTAGCCCTGTTGGGACGGGAAATCAGCCCCAGCATTTT.

This clonotype was observed many times. V usage is TRBV12-3 or TRBV12-4 and J usage is TRBJ1-1; 8 bases map to TRBD1. Trimming removed 6 bases from V and 10 bases from J; junction bases left unmatched: 10. The CDR3 has 13 residues. In DNA, the CDR3 is TGTGCCAGCAGCCCTGGACAGGGCGGAGTAGCTTTCTTT. Its protein is CASSPGQGGVAFF.

In its sample, this clonotype was seen many times. This chain joins TRBV2 and TRBJ1-5; D possibly corresponds to TRBD1 (6 bases). V lost 2 bases and J lost 5, with 10 bases in between. The CDR3 is 14 amino acids. The germline V gene encodes CDR1 SNHLY and CDR2 FYNNEI. As DNA, the CDR3 is TGTGCCAGCAGTGAATGGGACAAATATCAGCCCCAGCATTTT. Its protein product is CASSEWDKYQPQHF.

This clonotype was observed at least ten times. The CDR3 protein is CASRPNGGYGYTF. CDR3 DNA: TGTGCCAGCAGACCCAATGGGGGCTATGGCTACACCTTC. The rearrangement uses TRBV27 and TRBJ1-2; possible D gene TRBD1, 5 bases. Germline CDR1 and CDR2: MNHEY and SMNVEV (reference sequence). V was trimmed by 6 bases and J by 4 bases, leaving 12 bases between them. CDR3 length: 13 amino acids.

This clonotype has a count of ten or more. The CDR3 DNA follows: TGTGCCAGCAGTCCCAGGGGAAGGCAAGAGACCCAGTACTTC. This sequence encodes CASSPRGRQETQYF. The V and J genes are TRBV28 and TRBJ2-5, with D perhaps TRBD1 (6 bases). Germline values: CDR1 MDHEN, CDR2 SYDVKM. The CDR3 sequence is 14 residues long. Between the trimmed V and J ends, which lost 5 bases and 2 bases, there was a span of 12 bases. The variable domain in full, with the rest retrieved from reference TRBV28 and TRBJ2-5, is DVKVTQSSRYLVKRTGEKVFLECVQDMDHENMFWYRQDPGLGLRLIYFSYDVKMKEKGDIPEGYSVSREKKERFSLILESASTNQTSMYLCASSPRGRQETQYFGPGTRLLVL.

This clonotype was observed many times. V gene TRBV6-1 combines with J gene TRBJ1-5, with D hard to call. Looked up from germline, CDR1 is MNHNS and CDR2 is SASEGT. There are 13 residues in the CDR3. With 4 bases removed from V and 4 bases from J, the gap between germline ends came to 8 bases. The CDR3 protein is CASSGVWNQPQHF. The CDR3 bases are TGTGCCAGCAGTGGCGTCTGGAATCAGCCCCAGCATTTT.

The table lists this clonotype with many counts. The rearrangement uses TRBV30 and TRBJ2-7; tentative D call: TRBD1 (7 bases). CDR1 is GTSNPN, CDR2 SVGIG, per germline (reference sequence). The V end lost 3 bases, the J end lost 2 bases, and 11 bases lay between the germline ends. The length of the CDR3 is 13 residues. This CDR3 is CAWSPGGPYEQYF. In DNA, the CDR3 is TGTGCCTGGAGCCCAGGGGGGCCCTACGAGCAGTACTTC.

V usage is TRBV6-2 or TRBV6-3 and J usage is TRBJ2-2, with D hard to call. CDR3 size: 15 residues. Germline loops: CDR1 MNHEY, CDR2 SVGEGT. Trimming took off 8 bases at V and 0 bases at J, with 13 bases between the two ends. The CDR3 DNA follows: TGTGCCAGCGCAAGTATACACGCGAACACCGGGGAGCTGTTTTTT. Translation: CASASIHANTGELFF.

This clonotype was detected a few times. The chain employs TRBV6-2 or TRBV6-3 and TRBJ2-3; 14 bases align to TRBD2. The junction had 2 bases not matched to a gene; V was cut back by 0 bases and J by 0 bases. The CDR3 covers 18 residues. Germline V gene lookup returns CDR1 MNHEY and CDR2 SVGEGT. The CDR3 spells CASSYSGLAGVSTDTQYF. As DNA, the CDR3 is TGTGCCAGCAGTTACTCGGGACTAGCGGGGGTTAGCACAGATACGCAGTATTTT.

This chain connects TRBV4-1 to TRBJ1-1; 7 nucleotides line up with TRBD1. Germline loops: CDR1 MGHRA, CDR2 YSYEKL. J gave up 5 bases and V 3 bases, and 15 bases lay outside the gene matches. The CDR3 loop spans 17 amino acids. The CDR3 reads CASSQSTGTARSTEAFF. CDR3 coding DNA: TGCGCCAGCAGCCAGTCCACCGGGACAGCTCGTTCGACTGAAGCTTTCTTT.

This clonotype turned up a few times. The chain joins TRBV5-6 to TRBJ1-2; D perhaps matches TRBD1 (5 bases). This CDR3 spans 13 amino acids. V was pared by 2 bases and J by 4 bases, with 9 bases between. Per germline, CDR1 SGHDT and CDR2 YYEEEE. CDR3 DNA sequence: TGTGCCAGCAGCTTCGGGGGACCCTATGGCTACACCTTC. The encoded protein is CASSFGGPYGYTF. Filled out from reference TRBV5-6 and TRBJ1-2, the complete variable domain reads DAGVTQSPTHLIKTRGQQVTLRCSPKSGHDTVSWYQQALGQGPQFIFQYYEEEERQRGNFPDRFSGHQFPNYSSELNVNALLLGDSALYLCASSFGGPYGYTFGSGTRLTVV.

The V gene is TRBV30, the J gene TRBJ2-5; no clear D. The germline gives CDR1 GTSNPN, CDR2 SVGIG (reference sequence). The CDR3 is 12 amino acids. Trimming took 5 bases from V and 4 from J, leaving 11 bases between them. The CDR3 coding sequence is TGTGCCTGGGAGACGCTTTTAGAGACCCAGTACTTC. Its translation: CAWETLLETQYF.

With regard to this clonotype: Since the CDR3 does not end with the conserved phenylalanine or tryptophan, this likely comes from a read error. The V gene is TRBV6-1, the J gene TRBJ1-5, with 9 bases identical to TRBD1. The germline CDR1 and CDR2 sequences are MNHNS and SASEGT. The CDR3 is 13 amino acids. V shed 6 bases and J 9 bases; nucleotides not matched to a gene: 6. CDR3 in DNA: TGTGCCAGCAGCACGGACAGGGGCGCGCCCCAGCATGTT. This gives the protein CASSTDRGAPQHV.

This clonotype was counted many times. The chain uses TRBV12-5 and TRBJ2-5; the D is unclear. Germline CDR1 and CDR2: LGHNT and FRNRAP. The V end lost 4 bases, the J end lost 2 bases, and 11 bases lay between the germline ends. The CDR3 is 14 amino acids. Here the CDR3 DNA reads TGTGCTAGTGGTTATGGCACCGGACAAGAGACCCAGTACTTC. Amino acid sequence: CASGYGTGQETQYF.

The genes are TRBV28 and TRBJ1-5; D remains unclear. The CDR3 runs 14 residues. Germline assignment: CDR1 MDHEN and CDR2 SYDVKM. Trimming removed 5 bases at V and 0 bases at J, with 8 bases between. The chain's CDR3 is CASSPWSSNQPQHF. CDR3 coding DNA: TGTGCCAGCAGTCCGTGGAGTAGCAATCAGCCCCAGCATTTT.

This clonotype was detected a few times. One base away lies a much larger clone, so this may be a sequencing read error. This chain links TRBV4-1 with TRBJ1-2; perhaps TRBD1 as D (5 bases). Germline V CDR1 and CDR2: MGHRA, YSYEKL. CDR3 length: 15 amino acids. Trimming pared 1 base from V and 3 bases from J, leaving 12 bases between. The CDR3: CASSQGSSTDYGYTF. CDR3 nucleotides: TGCGCCAGCAGCCAAGGGTCTTCGACAGACTATGGCTACACCTTC.

This clonotype was detected many times. The gene calls are TRBV12-3 or TRBV12-4 and TRBJ1-3, with D tentatively TRBD1 (5 bases). Trimming took 5 bases from V and 10 from J, leaving 9 bases between them. This CDR3 is 11 amino acids long. The CDR3 sequence is CASSRGYTIYF. CDR3 bases: TGTGCCAGCAGTCGGGGGTATACCATATATTTT.

The rearrangement links TRBV11-2 to TRBJ2-5; D may be TRBD2 (6 bases). Germline V gene sequence: CDR1 SGHAT, CDR2 FQNNGV. V lost 3 bases and J 5 bases, leaving 16 bases between the germline ends. The CDR3 is made up of 15 amino acids. CDR3 sequence: CASSFRLVLGETQYF. CDR3 nucleotide sequence: TGTGCCAGCAGCTTCAGACTAGTTCTAGGGGAGACCCAGTACTTC. Looking up the rest from reference TRBV11-2 and TRBJ2-5 gives the full variable domain: EAGVAQSPRYKIIEKRQSVAFWCNPISGHATLYWYQQILGQGPKLLIQFQNNGVVDDSQLPKDRFSAERLKGVDSTLKIQPAKLEDSAVYLCASSFRLVLGETQYFGPGTRLLVL.

This clonotype has at least ten counts. The chain combines TRBV7-2 with TRBJ2-6; no clear D. There are 15 residues in the CDR3. Trimming took off 1 base at V and 2 bases at J, with 6 bases between the two ends. Germline assignment: CDR1 SGHTA and CDR2 FQGNSA. The CDR3 nucleotides read TGTGCCAGCAGCTTAGAGTTAGCTGGGGCCAACGTCCTGACTTTC. Amino acids: CASSLELAGANVLTF.

This clonotype has at least ten counts. This sequence joins TRBV12-5 and TRBJ2-5, with TRBD2 matching 14 bases. With 1 base clipped from V and 5 bases from J, the junction kept 6 bases outside the gene matches. Germline V gene data show CDR1 as LGHNT and CDR2 as FRNRAP. CDR3 length equals 17 residues. CDR3 loop: CASGLAGGLAGDETQYF. CDR3 DNA: TGTGCTAGTGGTTTGGCCGGGGGACTAGCGGGGGACGAGACCCAGTACTTC. The full variable domain, in which reference TRBV12-5 and TRBJ2-5 provide the parts outside the CDR3, is DARVTQTPRHKVTEMGQEVTMRCQPILGHNTVFWYRQTMMQGLELLAYFRNRAPLDDSGMPKDRFSAEMPDATLATLKIQPSEPRDSAVYFCASGLAGGLAGDETQYFGPGTRLLVL.

This clonotype was detected a few times. The chain recombines TRBV20-1 with TRBJ1-6, with D perhaps matching TRBD1 (6 bases). Germline values: CDR1 DFQATT, CDR2 SNEGSKA (reference sequence). The CDR3 covers 12 residues. Trimming took 5 bases from V and 9 from J, leaving 11 bases between them. The CDR3 here is CSADRLTSPLHF. The DNA for the CDR3 is TGCAGTGCTGACAGGTTAACTTCACCCCTCCACTTT.

This clonotype appeared a few times. This chain links TRBV12-3 or TRBV12-4 with TRBJ2-5; no clear D gene. V gave up 5 bases and J gave up 1 base, with 11 bases separating them. CDR3 length: 14 amino acids. This CDR3 reads CASSRPLFQETQYF. The CDR3 DNA reads as TGTGCCAGCAGTAGACCGTTATTCCAAGAGACCCAGTACTTC.

This clonotype was found many times. The V and J genes are TRBV12-3 or TRBV12-4 and TRBJ2-7; D is unresolved. Trimming took 3 bases from V and 6 from J, leaving 12 bases between them. The CDR3 has 13 amino acids. This chain's CDR3 is CASSLGKLGEQYF. CDR3 bases: TGTGCCAGCAGTTTGGGAAAGTTAGGCGAGCAGTACTTC.